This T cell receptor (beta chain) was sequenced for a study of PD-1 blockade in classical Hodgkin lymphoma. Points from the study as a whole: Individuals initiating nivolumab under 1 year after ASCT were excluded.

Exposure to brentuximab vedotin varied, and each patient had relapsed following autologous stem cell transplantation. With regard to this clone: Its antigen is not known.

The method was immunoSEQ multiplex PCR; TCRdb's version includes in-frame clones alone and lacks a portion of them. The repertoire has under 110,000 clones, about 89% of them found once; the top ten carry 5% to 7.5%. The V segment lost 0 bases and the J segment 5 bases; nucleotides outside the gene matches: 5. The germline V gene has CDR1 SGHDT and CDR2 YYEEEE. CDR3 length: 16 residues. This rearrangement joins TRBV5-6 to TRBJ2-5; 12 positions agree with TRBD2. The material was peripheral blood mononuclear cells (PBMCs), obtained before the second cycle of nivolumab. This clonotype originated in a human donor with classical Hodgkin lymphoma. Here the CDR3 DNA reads TGTGCCAGCAGCTTGGGGACTAGCGGGGTCTATGAGACCCAGTACTTC. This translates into CASSLGTSGVYETQYF.